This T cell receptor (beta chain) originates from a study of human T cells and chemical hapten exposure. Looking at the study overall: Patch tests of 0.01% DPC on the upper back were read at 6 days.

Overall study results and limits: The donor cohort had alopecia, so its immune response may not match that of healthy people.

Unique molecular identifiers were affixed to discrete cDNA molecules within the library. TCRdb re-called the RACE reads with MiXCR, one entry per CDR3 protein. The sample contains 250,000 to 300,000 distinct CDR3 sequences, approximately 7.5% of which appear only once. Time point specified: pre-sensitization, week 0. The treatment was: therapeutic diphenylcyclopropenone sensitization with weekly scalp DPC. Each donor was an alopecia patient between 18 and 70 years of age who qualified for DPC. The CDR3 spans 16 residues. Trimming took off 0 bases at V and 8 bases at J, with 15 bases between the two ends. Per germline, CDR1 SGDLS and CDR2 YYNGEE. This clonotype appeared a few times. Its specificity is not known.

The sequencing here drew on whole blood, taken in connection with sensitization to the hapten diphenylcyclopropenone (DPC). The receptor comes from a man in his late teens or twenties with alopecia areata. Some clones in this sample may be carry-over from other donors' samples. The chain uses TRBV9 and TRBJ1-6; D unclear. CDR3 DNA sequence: TGTGCCAGCAGCGTAGATACGAGGGCTTGGGATTCACCCCTCCACTTT. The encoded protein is CASSVDTRAWDSPLHF.